These 20 T cell receptor beta chains were sequenced from one sample in a study of blood T cell repertoires in COVID-19. TCRdb's copy holds only in-frame clones and misses some; the assay was immunoSEQ multiplex PCR. Of around 100,000 clones in the sample, approximately 80% were seen once. The specimen sequenced was peripheral blood. The source is a woman in her 70s with acute or convalescent COVID-19.

CDR3 residues: CASSLALAKSTDTQYF. The CDR3 DNA reads as TGCGCCAGCAGCTTGGCTCTAGCGAAAAGCACAGATACGCAGTATTTT. The V and J genes are TRBV5-1 and TRBJ2-3, with TRBD2 as a possible D gene (6 bases). This CDR3 spans 16 amino acids. V lost 0 bases, J lost 0 bases, and 11 bases lay in between. Germline V gene sequence: CDR1 SGHRS, CDR2 YFSETQ.

Here the CDR3 reads CASTRLSTGEQYF. The CDR3 coding sequence is TGTGCCAGCACTCGGTTGAGTACGGGGGAGCAGTACTTC. The rearrangement uses TRBV28 and TRBJ2-7, with D possibly being TRBD2 (5 bases). With 7 bases removed from V and 7 bases from J, the gap between germline ends came to 17 bases. Per germline, CDR1 MDHEN and CDR2 SYDVKM. CDR3 length: 13 residues.

This chain links TRBV7-3 with TRBJ2-5, with a weak D call TRBD2 (6 bases). This CDR3 has 14 residues. Germline CDR1 SGHTA, CDR2 FQGTGA. Trimming left V 5 bases short and J 4 bases short, with 14 bases between. CDR3 in amino acids: CASSPSGVTETQYF. The CDR3 nucleotides read TGTGCCAGCAGCCCTTCGGGAGTGACAGAGACCCAGTACTTC.

The chain couples TRBV3-1 (or the pseudogene TRBV3-2) to TRBJ1-2; TRBD1 might be the D (5 bases). The CDR3 loop spans 14 amino acids. The V gene lost 2 bases and the J gene lost 8 bases, with 15 bases spanning the gap. Germline CDR1 and CDR2: LGHDT and YNNKEL (reference sequence). The CDR3 region is CASSQTHGAGGYTF. In DNA, the CDR3 is TGTGCCAGCAGCCAAACCCACGGGGCGGGGGGCTACACCTTC.

The V call is TRBV10-3, the J call TRBJ1-2; no clear D. From germline, CDR1 is ENHRY and CDR2 SYGVKD. This CDR3 is built from 16 residues. Trimming shortened V by 2 bases and J by 2 bases, and 15 bases separated the two germline ends. CDR3 nucleotides: TGTGCCATCAGTGAGAGGAGGTCCACAGAGAACTATGGCTACACCTTC. The encoded protein is CAISERRSTENYGYTF.

The chain combines TRBV2 with TRBJ1-4; 10 nucleotides match TRBD1. The CDR3 covers 15 residues. V gave up 6 bases and J gave up 8 bases; unmatched junction bases: 9. Germline V CDR1 and CDR2: SNHLY, FYNNEI. CDR3: CASSETGGAGEKLFF. The DNA of the CDR3 is TGTGCCAGCAGCGAGACAGGGGGCGCAGGGGAAAAACTGTTTTTT.

With regard to this clone: Other nucleotide sequences in the sample specify the same CDR3. V and J are TRBV7-3 and TRBJ2-1, with 7 bases aligning to TRBD2. V lost 1 base, J lost 0 bases, and 3 bases stayed unmatched. The V gene's germline CDR1 is SGHTA and CDR2 FQGTGA. This CDR3 spans 16 amino acids. Here the CDR3 DNA reads TGTGCCAGCAGCTTAAGTCTAGCGGCCTCCTACAATGAGCAGTTCTTC. This codes for CASSLSLAASYNEQFF.

The V call is TRBV7-9, the J call TRBJ2-5; a possible D gene is TRBD1 (6 bases). The CDR3 consists of 17 residues. Germline values: CDR1 SEHNR, CDR2 FQNEAQ (reference sequence). Trimming stripped 5 bases from V and 1 base from J, with 20 bases between. CDR3 sequence (DNA): TGTGCCAGCAGCCTACCCCGGGACACCTCTGGCCAAGAGACCCAGTACTTC. It codes for CASSLPRDTSGQETQYF.

The chain combines TRBV6-6 with TRBJ2-5, with D possibly being TRBD1 (5 bases). The germline CDR1 and CDR2 sequences are MNHNY and SVGAGI (reference sequence). The CDR3 consists of 14 residues. V gave up 1 base and J gave up 7 bases, with 13 bases separating them. The CDR3 spells CASSYYGYQGTQYF. The DNA of the CDR3 is TGTGCCAGCAGTTACTATGGCTACCAGGGGACCCAGTACTTC.

This clone occurred once. The genes are TRBV12-5 and TRBJ1-1, with a tentative D call TRBD1 (5 bases). V lost 5 bases and J 4 bases, leaving 26 bases between the germline ends. Germline V gene data show CDR1 as LGHNT and CDR2 as FRNRAP. The CDR3 totals 18 residues. Here the CDR3 DNA reads TGTGCTAGTGGTGGGACGGTCGGGGGTCTCCGTCCGGGCACTGAAGCTTTCTTT. It specifies CASGGTVGGLRPGTEAFF.

The rearrangement links TRBV28 to TRBJ2-1, with D possibly being TRBD2 (5 bases). V shed 2 bases and J shed 9 bases, with 11 bases lying between them. The CDR3 covers 13 residues. The V gene's germline CDR1 is MDHEN and CDR2 SYDVKM. The CDR3 is CASSLVGMPEQFF. The CDR3 DNA is TGTGCCAGCAGTTTAGTCGGGATGCCTGAGCAGTTCTTC.

The V gene is TRBV4-1, the J gene TRBJ2-1; TRBD2 matches at 10 bases. This CDR3 comprises 18 residues. Losses at the gene ends were 9 bases for V and 0 bases for J; bases not matched to a gene: 14. The V gene's germline CDR1 is MGHRA and CDR2 YSYEKL. The CDR3, as DNA: TGCGCCAGTACGTACTCTAGCGGGAGCCAGAGCTCCTACAATGAGCAGTTCTTC. Translating it yields CASTYSSGSQSSYNEQFF.

The chain joins TRBV7-3 to TRBJ1-4; D gene uncertain. This CDR3 region has 15 residues. The V gene's germline CDR1 is SGHTA and CDR2 FQGTGA. Trimming removed 2 bases from V and 5 bases from J, with 12 bases in between. CDR3 loop: CASSLGRVPNEKLFF. The CDR3 DNA is TGTGCCAGCAGCTTAGGGAGGGTCCCAAATGAAAAACTGTTTTTT.

The chain couples TRBV27 to TRBJ2-1; D may be TRBD2 (5 bases). Germline loops: CDR1 MNHEY, CDR2 SMNVEV (reference sequence). V was cut by 0 bases and J by 10 bases, with 16 bases left in between. The CDR3 has 15 residues. CDR3 nucleotides: TGTGCCAGCAGTTTATCCTCGGGTAGCTGGAGGGAGCAGTTCTTC. This gives the protein CASSLSSGSWREQFF.

The chain has TRBV7-9 and TRBJ1-2, with D possibly being TRBD1 (5 bases). The CDR3 extends over 15 amino acids. V was clipped by 5 bases and J by 0 bases, with 13 bases between them. Germline-derived CDR1 and CDR2 are SEHNR and FQNEAQ (reference sequence). Here the CDR3 reads CASSRAGPPNYGYTF. CDR3 DNA: TGTGCCAGCAGCCGAGCGGGGCCCCCTAACTATGGCTACACCTTC.

The rearrangement links TRBV6-5 to TRBJ2-5; D may be TRBD1 (6 bases). CDR1 and CDR2 from the germline V gene are MNHEY and SVGAGI. The CDR3 has 15 amino acids. Trimming removed 4 bases from V and 5 bases from J, with 17 bases in between. This CDR3 is CASSFPGDQSETQYF. CDR3 bases: TGTGCCAGCAGTTTCCCAGGGGACCAGAGTGAGACCCAGTACTTC.

This chain links TRBV7-8 with TRBJ2-1; 8 bases fit TRBD2. CDR1 and CDR2 from the germline V gene are SGHVS and FQNEAQ. After removal of 1 base from V and 0 bases from J, the junction contained 5 bases not matched to a gene. This CDR3 spans 17 amino acids. CDR3 sequence reads: CASSLVPSGSSYNEQFF. The CDR3 nucleotides are TGTGCCAGCAGCTTAGTCCCCAGCGGGAGCTCCTACAATGAGCAGTTCTTC.

This chain connects TRBV30 to TRBJ2-4, with no clear D. The V gene's germline CDR1 is GTSNPN and CDR2 SVGIG (reference sequence). Trimming removed 2 bases from V and 0 bases from J, with 11 bases in between. The CDR3 runs to 15 residues. CDR3 in amino acids: CAWSSGSLAKNIQYF. In DNA form, the CDR3 reads TGTGCCTGGAGTTCCGGGTCCCTAGCCAAAAACATTCAGTACTTC.

The genes are TRBV12-3 or TRBV12-4 and TRBJ1-2; tentative D call: TRBD1 (6 bases). Deletions cut 5 bases from V and 5 bases from J, with 9 bases between. The CDR3 spans 12 residues. CDR3 bases: TGTGCCAGCAGTACCCAGGGGTATGGCTACACCTTC. Translation gives CASSTQGYGYTF.

The chain joins TRBV19 to TRBJ1-5; D may be TRBD1 (5 bases). V was cut by 7 bases and J by 1 base, with 11 bases left in between. From germline, CDR1 is LNHDA and CDR2 SQIVND (reference sequence). The length of the CDR3 is 14 residues. The CDR3, as DNA: TGTGCCAGTAACGGGGGGTTAAGCAATCAGCCCCAGCATTTT. It encodes CASNGGLSNQPQHF.